Presented here are 4 T cell receptor beta chains from one specimen sequenced in a study of shared clonotypes between healthy human individuals. Using immunoSEQ multiplex PCR, the repertoire was profiled, and TCRdb retains in-frame clones only, with some absent. The sample consists of 600,000 to 750,000 clones, 72% of them appearing once. What was sequenced was memory CD4+ T cells sorted from blood. The subset denotes: CD45RA-negative fraction. The receptors derive from a woman aged 25 to 45 in good health.

The chain has TRBV28 and TRBJ1-4; possibly TRBD1 for D (5 bases). Germline values: CDR1 MDHEN, CDR2 SYDVKM. The CDR3 runs to 15 residues. The germline V and J ends were trimmed by 4 bases and 5 bases, with 14 bases remaining between them. The CDR3 reads CASSSTGTGNEKLFF. The CDR3 DNA is TGTGCCAGCAGTTCCACCGGGACGGGGAATGAAAAACTGTTTTTT.

The chain uses TRBV7-2 and TRBJ2-1; 8 nucleotides align to TRBD2. The trim removed 3 bases at V and 7 bases at J, leaving 2 bases unmatched. Germline V lookup: CDR1 SGHTA, CDR2 FQGNSA. The CDR3 loop spans 13 amino acids. The CDR3 region is CASSFGTRNEQFF. The CDR3 DNA sequence: TGTGCCAGCAGCTTTGGGACTAGAAATGAGCAGTTCTTC. Complete variable domain (other parts from reference TRBV7-2 and TRBJ2-1): GAGVSQSPSNKVTEKGKDVELRCDPISGHTALYWYRQSLGQGLEFLIYFQGNSAPDKSGLPSDRFSAERTGGSVSTLTIQRTQQEDSAVYLCASSFGTRNEQFFGPGTRLTVL.

This clone was seen a few times. Here the CDR3 DNA reads TGTGCCAGCAGGAAGAGGCAGCCCCAGCATTTT. Translating gives CASRKRQPQHF. J is TRBJ1-5 and V is TRBV6-1; D not resolved. There are 11 residues in the CDR3. CDR1 is MNHNS and CDR2 is SASEGT in the germline V gene. Trimming shortened V by 6 bases and J by 7 bases, and 7 bases separated the two germline ends.

The chain employs TRBV19 and TRBJ1-5; 8 positions match TRBD1. The V gene's germline CDR1 is LNHDA and CDR2 SQIVND (reference sequence). With 6 bases clipped from V and 6 bases from J, the junction kept 7 bases outside the gene matches. The CDR3 has 14 amino acids. The CDR3 reads CASSETGGGQPQHF. CDR3 sequence (DNA): TGTGCCAGTAGCGAAACAGGGGGAGGTCAGCCCCAGCATTTT.